This TCR beta chain originates from a study of T cell repertoires in cytomegalovirus infection. Across the study: From public TCR beta signatures came an indication of both CMV infection and matching HLA type. Findings and limits, study-wide: It was HLA-C-restricted CMV-specific TCR beta clonotypes that dominated the response ex vivo. Cumulative frequency of public TCR beta families picked out carriers of CMV plus the relevant HLA.

Deletions cut 2 bases from V and 6 bases from J, with 8 bases between. The CDR3 contains 11 residues. The germline V gene has CDR1 DFQATT and CDR2 SNEGSKA (reference sequence). TCRdb called the reads again in MiXCR, with one record for every CDR3 protein. The sample consists of approximately 320,000 distinct CDR3 sequences, over 7.5% of them appearing once. Only a few counts were recorded for this clonotype. Its antigen is currently unknown. The receptor was derived from a human donor in good health (CMV status not recorded). Some clones in this sample may be carry-over from other donors' samples. The chain is built from TRBV20-1 and TRBJ2-7; no clear D gene. Sequencing was performed on PBMCs. The CDR3 nucleotides read TGCAGTGCTAGACCTGTGGGCGAGCAGTACTTC. Translating gives CSARPVGEQYF.